Below, 2 T cell receptor beta chains from the same sample are listed, as sequenced in a study of cytomegalovirus exposure and HLA in healthy donors. The primer mix had 60 Vbeta and 13 Jbeta primers. Assay: immunoSEQ multiplex PCR; the TCRdb copy retains only in-frame clones and omits some. In the table there are roughly 170,000 clones, around 78% of which are singletons. Sequenced: PBMCs. All receptors derive from a female donor in good health and CMV-seronegative.

This chain joins TRBV6-1 and TRBJ2-1, with D possibly matching TRBD1 (6 bases). The CDR3 sequence is 12 residues long. Trimming stripped 10 bases from V and 10 bases from J, with 17 bases between. The V gene's germline CDR1 is MNHNS and CDR2 SASEGT. Here the CDR3 reads CATTRLGAEQFF. In DNA form, the CDR3 reads TGTGCCACCACTAGACTGGGGGCCGAGCAGTTCTTC.

V usage is TRBV11-2 and J usage is TRBJ1-2; D gene ambiguous. Trimming cost V 3 bases and J 4 bases, with 15 bases left between them. The CDR3 has 15 residues. The V gene's germline CDR1 is SGHAT and CDR2 FQNNGV. CDR3 nucleotide sequence: TGTGCCAGCAGCTTTAGCCAAGGCAGTGGCTATGGCTACACCTTC. Translated, it gives CASSFSQGSGYGYTF.